Below, 31 T cell receptor beta chains from the same sample are listed, as sequenced in a study of beta chain features in type 1 diabetes. No antigen has been assigned to these receptors. cDNA synthesis used the whole RNA isolate, giving expressed TCRB sequences. This table comes from immunoSEQ multiplex PCR, and its TCRdb copy is limited to in-frame clones, with some not included. Seen here are more than 300,000 clones, 9.5% to 10% observed once, and the top ten hold around 0.66%. Study-wide findings and caveats: TCRB CDR3s from Type 1 diabetes patients were moderately but significantly shorter in all four CD4+ subsets.

Sequencing was carried out using central memory CD4+ T cells from blood. All receptors come from a man aged 25 to 40 with type 1 diabetes.

The V gene is TRBV7-2, the J gene TRBJ1-1; D might be TRBD1 (5 bases). Trimming left V 6 bases short and J 6 bases short, with 14 bases between. The germline CDR1 and CDR2 sequences are SGHTA and FQGNSA. CDR3 length equals 13 residues. CDR3 sequence: CASSSHRSSEAFF. CDR3 coding DNA: TGTGCCAGCAGTTCCCACAGGAGTTCTGAAGCTTTCTTT.

The rearrangement uses TRBV15 and TRBJ2-3, with D perhaps being TRBD1 or TRBD2 (7 bases each). Germline loops: CDR1 LNHNV, CDR2 YYDKDF (reference sequence). This CDR3 has 16 amino acids. Trimming pared 3 bases from V and 0 bases from J, leaving 13 bases between. The CDR3 DNA follows: TGTGCCACCAGCAGGGGGGGGACAGTAAGCACAGATACGCAGTATTTT. Translation: CATSRGGTVSTDTQYF.

The V gene is TRBV5-1, the J gene TRBJ2-7, with 8 bases aligning to TRBD1. Per germline, CDR1 SGHRS and CDR2 YFSETQ. The CDR3 is 17 amino acids. J gave up 5 bases and V 2 bases, and 15 bases lay outside the gene matches. CDR3 sequence reads: CASSLYRFQGATNEQYF. The CDR3 DNA is TGCGCCAGCAGCTTATACCGTTTCCAGGGGGCAACGAACGAGCAGTACTTC.

With regard to this clone: Distinct nucleotide sequences in the sample also encode this CDR3. The chain links TRBV18 to TRBJ2-7; tentatively, D is TRBD2 (6 bases). The V gene lost 6 bases and the J gene lost 4 bases, with 13 bases spanning the gap. Germline loops: CDR1 KGHSH, CDR2 LQKENI. This CDR3 has 13 amino acids. CDR3 protein: CASSPNGGYEQYF. In DNA form, the CDR3 reads TGTGCCAGCTCTCCAAACGGGGGTTACGAGCAGTACTTC.

About this clone itself: The germline gene is not matched at one end of the junction; a read error may be the cause. V gene TRBV28 combines with J gene TRBJ1-3; D not resolved. The CDR3 is 17 amino acids. CDR1 and CDR2 from the germline V gene are MDHEN and SYDVKM. CDR3 region: CASSLPGASGSANTIYF. CDR3 sequence (DNA): TGTGCCAGCAGCCTCCCGGGTGCGTCCGGATCTGCAAACACCATATATTTT.

This clone was recorded a few times. The rearrangement joins TRBV5-1 to TRBJ2-3, with 9 bases that match TRBD1. CDR3 size: 16 residues. CDR1 and CDR2 from the germline V gene are SGHRS and YFSETQ. V lost 7 bases, J lost 4 bases, and 13 bases stayed unmatched. The DNA of the CDR3 is TGCGCCAGCTCACTTACAGGGGGCCAGTCATCAGATACGCAGTATTTT. This gives the protein CASSLTGGQSSDTQYF.

Note on this clone: A far larger clone lies a single base away; this is likely a read error. The rearrangement uses TRBV5-4 and TRBJ1-5; 9 bases map to TRBD1. Germline trimming cut 1 base from V and 0 bases from J; bases unmatched to any gene: 2. The CDR3 has 16 amino acids. Germline CDR1 SGHNT, CDR2 YYREEE (reference sequence). CDR3 amino acids: CASSLSGQGSNQPQHF. The CDR3 coding sequence is TGTGCCAGCAGCTTGTCGGGACAGGGTAGCAATCAGCCCCAGCATTTT.

This chain connects TRBV14 to TRBJ1-1, with D unresolved. The germline V gene encodes CDR1 SGHDN and CDR2 FVKESK. CDR3 length: 12 amino acids. Deletions cut 10 bases from V and 3 bases from J, with 12 bases between. The CDR3 spells CATDDGYTEAFF. CDR3 sequence (DNA): TGTGCCACCGATGACGGGTACACTGAAGCTTTCTTT. The variable domain in full, with the rest retrieved from reference TRBV14 and TRBJ1-1, is EAGVTQFPSHSVIEKGQTVTLRCDPISGHDNLYWYRRVMGKEIKFLLHFVKESKQDESGMPNNRFLAERTGGTYSTLKVQPAELEDSGVYFCATDDGYTEAFFGQGTRLTVV.

The sample holds a few counts of this clone. The chain joins TRBV5-1 to TRBJ2-7, with a possible D match to TRBD2 (6 bases). Germline V gene data show CDR1 as SGHRS and CDR2 as YFSETQ. There are 14 residues in the CDR3. V gave up 2 bases and J gave up 0 bases, with 9 bases separating them. CDR3 region: CASSFRGSSYEQYF. CDR3 nucleotide sequence: TGCGCCAGCAGCTTTCGGGGGAGCTCCTACGAGCAGTACTTC.

In its sample, this clone was seen many times. The CDR3 spells CAISESTRDTEAFF. CDR3 bases: TGTGCCATCAGTGAGTCGACCAGAGACACTGAAGCTTTCTTT. This sequence joins TRBV10-3 and TRBJ1-1; D is uncertain. V lost 0 bases and J lost 3, with 8 bases in between. Germline-derived CDR1 and CDR2 are ENHRY and SYGVKD. The CDR3 is 14 amino acids.

The chain couples TRBV9 to TRBJ2-5; D could derive from TRBD1 or TRBD2 (5 bases each). The CDR3 spans 15 residues. V lost 2 bases, J lost 5 bases, and 16 bases lay in between. Per the germline V gene, CDR1 is SGDLS and CDR2 is YYNGEE. This chain's CDR3 is CASSVMGEREETQYF. For the CDR3, the DNA is TGTGCCAGCAGCGTTATGGGGGAGAGGGAGGAGACCCAGTACTTC.

CDR3 nucleotides: TGTGCCAGCTCCGGACTCGAAAACATTCAGTACTTC. Its protein product is CASSGLENIQYF. The V and J genes are TRBV6-6 and TRBJ2-4; perhaps TRBD2 as D (5 bases). Germline loops: CDR1 MNHNY, CDR2 SVGAGI (reference sequence). Trimming stripped 8 bases from V and 5 bases from J, with 10 bases between. This CDR3 is 12 amino acids long.

J is TRBJ2-5 and V is TRBV7-9; D unresolved. The closer fit of TRBJ2-7 to the DNA end suggests the J call may be wrong. Germline V gene data show CDR1 as SEHNR and CDR2 as FQNEAQ (reference sequence). The CDR3 covers 13 residues. The CDR3 DNA is TGTGCCAGCAGCTTAACGTCAACGCTCGAGCAGTACTTC. Translated: CASSLTSTLEQYF.

In this sample, this clone turned up many times. The rearrangement joins TRBV4-1 to TRBJ1-4; no firm D call. Germline values: CDR1 MGHRA, CDR2 YSYEKL. With 2 bases removed from V and 6 bases from J, the gap between germline ends came to 7 bases. The CDR3 has 13 amino acids. CDR3 residues: CASSQLMDEKLFF. The CDR3 DNA follows: TGCGCCAGCAGCCAACTTATGGATGAAAAACTGTTTTTT.

V is TRBV28 and J is TRBJ1-2, with a weak D call TRBD1 (5 bases). V was cut by 1 base and J by 2 bases, with 11 bases left in between. The V gene's germline CDR1 is MDHEN and CDR2 SYDVKM. The CDR3 loop spans 15 amino acids. The CDR3 region is CASSLFSPGNYGYTF. The CDR3 DNA follows: TGTGCCAGCAGTTTATTTAGTCCAGGGAACTATGGCTACACCTTC.

The chain uses TRBV11-3 and TRBJ2-7, with 11 bases lining up with TRBD1. Trimming removed 5 bases from V and 1 base from J; junction bases left unmatched: 4. The CDR3 has 15 residues. Per germline, CDR1 SGHNT and CDR2 YENEEA. CDR3 sequence (DNA): TGTGCCAGCAGCCTGGGGACAGGGGGGTCCTACGAGCAGTACTTC. Amino acid sequence: CASSLGTGGSYEQYF.

There are many counts of this clone. Other DNA sequences in this sample translate to the same CDR3. The CDR3 nucleotides read TGCAGCGTTGGGGGGATGCAGGCCGGGGAGCTGTTTTTT. This encodes CSVGGMQAGELFF. V gene TRBV29-1 combines with J gene TRBJ2-2; tentatively, D is TRBD1 or TRBD2 (5 bases each). The ends were cut back, 4 bases at V and 6 bases at J, with 12 bases in the middle. From germline, CDR1 is SQVTM and CDR2 ANQGSEA. CDR3 length: 13 residues.

There are a few counts of this clone. The rearrangement joins TRBV5-1 to TRBJ2-2; a weak D match, TRBD1 (6 bases). The V gene's germline CDR1 is SGHRS and CDR2 YFSETQ. The CDR3 consists of 15 residues. The V gene lost 0 bases and the J gene lost 3 bases, with 9 bases spanning the gap. The CDR3 region is CASSLEPGDTGELFF. The CDR3 DNA is TGCGCCAGCAGCTTGGAGCCAGGGGACACCGGGGAGCTGTTTTTT.

Ten or more counts support this clone. The chain combines TRBV18 with TRBJ1-1, with D hard to call. CDR1 is KGHSH, CDR2 LQKENI, per germline. The CDR3 has 15 residues. V was clipped by 7 bases and J by 0 bases, with 15 bases between them. The CDR3 region has the DNA TGTGCCAGCTATCAAGGGCAAACTGTGAACACTGAAGCTTTCTTT. Its translation is CASYQGQTVNTEAFF. The full variable domain, in which reference TRBV18 and TRBJ1-1 provide the parts outside the CDR3, is NAGVMQNPRHLVRRRGQEARLRCSPMKGHSHVYWYRQLPEEGLKFMVYLQKENIIDESGMPKERFSAEFPKEGPSILRIQQVVRGDSAAYFCASYQGQTVNTEAFFGQGTRLTVV.

This rearrangement joins TRBV5-1 to TRBJ2-1; a weak D match, TRBD1 (6 bases). Trimming took off 5 bases at V and 8 bases at J, with 11 bases between the two ends. The length of the CDR3 is 12 residues. Germline loops: CDR1 SGHRS, CDR2 YFSETQ. This CDR3 reads CASSTQGHEQFF. The CDR3 DNA is TGCGCCAGCAGTACACAGGGTCATGAGCAGTTCTTC. The variable domain in full, completed from reference TRBV5-1 and TRBJ2-1, reads KAGVTQTPRYLIKTRGQQVTLSCSPISGHRSVSWYQQTPGQGLQFLFEYFSETQRNKGNFPGRFSGRQFSNSRSEMNVSTLELGDSALYLCASSTQGHEQFFGPGTRLTVL.

The chain couples TRBV9 to TRBJ1-3; 7 positions agree with TRBD1. The germline V gene encodes CDR1 SGDLS and CDR2 YYNGEE. The CDR3 consists of 16 residues. With V trimmed by 3 bases and J by 7 bases, 13 bases remained unmatched. Here the CDR3 reads CASSGENTGAGNTIYF. The CDR3 DNA is TGTGCCAGCAGCGGCGAGAATACAGGGGCGGGGAACACCATATATTTT.

Many counts were recorded for this clone. V usage is TRBV2 and J usage is TRBJ2-1, with D possibly called TRBD1 or TRBD2 (5 bases each). The V end was cut by 1 base, the J end by 7 bases, with 8 bases between. Per germline, CDR1 SNHLY and CDR2 FYNNEI. This CDR3 is 13 amino acids long. The CDR3 is CASSEVGRNEQFF. The CDR3 DNA follows: TGTGCCAGCAGTGAAGTGGGACGGAATGAGCAGTTCTTC.

The chain is built from TRBV7-6 and TRBJ2-7, with 14 nucleotides matching TRBD2. V was clipped by 5 bases and J by 5 bases; unmatched bases: 8. Germline values: CDR1 SGHVS, CDR2 FNYEAQ. The CDR3 runs 16 residues. The CDR3 coding sequence is TGTGCCAGCAGCCGAGGGTGGGGACTAGCGGGGGACGAGCAGTACTTC. This encodes CASSRGWGLAGDEQYF. The whole variable domain, remainder taken from reference TRBV7-6 and TRBJ2-7, is GAGVSQSPRYKVTKRGQDVALRCDPISGHVSLYWYRQALGQGPEFLTYFNYEAQQDKSGLPNDRFSAERPEGSISTLTIQRTEQRDSAMYRCASSRGWGLAGDEQYFGPGTRLTVT.

This rearrangement joins TRBV6-1 to TRBJ1-5, with unresolved D. The CDR3 covers 16 residues. The V gene's germline CDR1 is MNHNS and CDR2 SASEGT. V lost 4 bases and J 1 base, leaving 14 bases between the germline ends. In nucleotides, the CDR3 is TGTGCCAGCAGTGGACCCCGAGGGCTCAGCAATCAGCCCCAGCATTTT. Translating gives CASSGPRGLSNQPQHF.

This clone was picked up a small number of times. A much larger clone lies a single base off, so this may be a read error. V gene TRBV7-9 combines with J gene TRBJ1-2; 7 positions agree with TRBD1. The V and J ends lost 5 bases and 2 bases, in that order; junction bases with no gene match: 2. Germline CDR1 reads SEHNR; CDR2 reads FQNEAQ (reference sequence). The CDR3 covers 13 residues. CDR3 in DNA: TGTGCCAGCAGCCAGGGACAGAACTATGGCTACACCTTC. The encoded protein is CASSQGQNYGYTF.

This clone turned up a few times. This chain links TRBV5-1 with TRBJ2-2; 9 bases agree with TRBD2. Germline V lookup: CDR1 SGHRS, CDR2 YFSETQ. J lost 4 bases, V lost 4 bases, and 5 bases had no gene match. The CDR3 is 15 amino acids. The CDR3 nucleotides are TGCGCCAGCAGCGTGGAGGGACTAGCCACCGGGGAGCTGTTTTTT. It translates to CASSVEGLATGELFF.

The sample holds a few counts of this clone. The V call is TRBV18, the J call TRBJ2-2; D perhaps matches TRBD1 (6 bases). Deletions cut 6 bases from V and 1 base from J, with 15 bases between. CDR1 is KGHSH, CDR2 LQKENI, per germline. The CDR3 is 16 amino acids. DNA for the CDR3: TGTGCCAGCTCGCAGGACAGTAACGTGAACACCGGGGAGCTGTTTTTT. Its translation is CASSQDSNVNTGELFF.

In its sample, this clone was seen a few times. V gene TRBV5-4 combines with J gene TRBJ2-7, with 9 bases matching TRBD2. Unmatched junction bases numbered 2, after V lost 4 bases and J lost 3 bases. The CDR3 loop spans 13 amino acids. Germline V gene data show CDR1 as SGHNT and CDR2 as YYREEE (reference sequence). The CDR3 region is CASSPSGNYEQYF. CDR3 DNA sequence: TGTGCCAGCAGCCCTAGCGGGAACTACGAGCAGTACTTC. The whole variable domain, remainder taken from reference TRBV5-4 and TRBJ2-7, is ETGVTQSPTHLIKTRGQQVTLRCSSQSGHNTVSWYQQALGQGPQFIFQYYREEENGRGNFPPRFSGLQFPNYSSELNVNALELDDSALYLCASSPSGNYEQYFGPGTRLTVT.

The V call is TRBV6-5, the J call TRBJ1-5; no definite D call. CDR1 and CDR2 (germline): MNHEY, SVGAGI. The CDR3 is made up of 14 amino acids. Trimming removed 5 bases from V and 0 bases from J, with 8 bases in between. This CDR3 is CASSGSSSNQPQHF. DNA for the CDR3: TGTGCCAGCAGTGGATCCAGTAGCAATCAGCCCCAGCATTTT.

The chain employs TRBV18 and TRBJ1-4; TRBD1 agrees at 9 bases. Per germline, CDR1 KGHSH and CDR2 LQKENI. Unmatched junction bases numbered 2, after V lost 4 bases and J lost 5 bases. This CDR3 region has 14 residues. The CDR3 loop is CASSQGTGNEKLFF. The CDR3 DNA reads TGTGCCAGCTCACAAGGGACAGGGAATGAAAAACTGTTTTTT. The variable domain in full, completed from reference TRBV18 and TRBJ1-4, reads NAGVMQNPRHLVRRRGQEARLRCSPMKGHSHVYWYRQLPEEGLKFMVYLQKENIIDESGMPKERFSAEFPKEGPSILRIQQVVRGDSAAYFCASSQGTGNEKLFFGSGTQLSVL.

This rearrangement joins TRBV13 to TRBJ2-6, with no clear D. With 5 bases removed from V and 0 bases from J, the gap between germline ends came to 5 bases. Germline V CDR1 and CDR2: PRHDT, FYEKMQ (reference sequence). The CDR3 extends over 14 amino acids. The CDR3 coding sequence is TGTGCCAGCAGCCCAGACTCTGGGGCCAACGTCCTGACTTTC. The encoded protein is CASSPDSGANVLTF.